This entry lists 23 T cell receptor beta chains sequenced from one sample in a study of graft-versus-host responses after intestinal transplantation. The table came from immunoSEQ multiplex PCR; TCRdb's copy has only in-frame clones and leaves some out. The sample contains about 40,000 clones, about 90% of which appear only once. This specimen consisted of PBMCs, obtained around 330 days after intestinal transplant. All receptors derive from a human patient who received an intestinal transplant, so some T cells may come from the graft donor.

As for this clone: In the same sample, other DNA sequences code for this CDR3. V and J are TRBV7-3 and TRBJ2-3; D gene ambiguous. The CDR3 has 12 residues. Germline V gene lookup returns CDR1 SGHTA and CDR2 FQGTGA. Trimming took off 2 bases at V and 6 bases at J, with 6 bases between the two ends. The DNA of the CDR3 is TGTGCCAGCAGCTTAGAAACGGATACGCAGTATTTT. Residues: CASSLETDTQYF.

The gene calls are TRBV4-2 and TRBJ2-1; 13 nucleotides line up with TRBD2. From germline, CDR1 is LGHNA and CDR2 YNFKEQ. Trimming took 2 bases from V and 6 from J; bases not matched to a gene: 1. This CDR3 spans 15 amino acids. CDR3 bases: TGTGCCAGCAGCCAAACTAGCGGGGGGGCCAATGAGCAGTTCTTC. It specifies CASSQTSGGANEQFF.

The chain recombines TRBV30 with TRBJ1-4; D possibly corresponds to TRBD1 (6 bases). CDR1 and CDR2 (germline): GTSNPN, SVGIG (reference sequence). The CDR3 has 13 amino acids. V shed 6 bases and J shed 6 bases, with 14 bases lying between them. The CDR3 protein is CACRRGGDEKLFF. As DNA, the CDR3 is TGTGCCTGTCGCAGGGGTGGGGATGAAAAACTGTTTTTT. Full variable domain (remainder filled in from reference TRBV30 and TRBJ1-4): SQTIHQWPATLVQPVGSPLSLECTVEGTSNPNLYWYRQAAGRGLQLLFYSVGIGQISSEVPQNLSASRPQDRQFILSSKKLLLSDSGFYLCACRRGGDEKLFFGSGTQLSVL.

The gene calls are TRBV4-1 and TRBJ2-7; 7 bases are shared with TRBD1. The V and J ends lost 0 bases and 0 bases, in that order; junction bases with no gene match: 8. There are 17 residues in the CDR3. Looked up from germline, CDR1 is MGHRA and CDR2 is YSYEKL. The chain's CDR3 is CASSQEKGTAYSYEQYF. The CDR3 coding sequence is TGCGCCAGCAGCCAAGAGAAGGGGACAGCCTACTCCTACGAGCAGTACTTC.

The chain has TRBV11-2 and TRBJ1-1; TRBD1 might be the D (6 bases). Germline V gene lookup returns CDR1 SGHAT and CDR2 FQNNGV. Trimming took off 2 bases at V and 11 bases at J, with 21 bases between the two ends. The CDR3 sequence is 15 residues long. CDR3 DNA: TGTGCCAGCAGCTTACTTCTCCTCGGGGGGCAGGGGGCTTTCTTT. It translates to CASSLLLLGGQGAFF.

The rearrangement links TRBV18 to TRBJ1-1; D call uncertain. The CDR3 extends over 12 amino acids. Trimming shortened V by 0 bases and J by 11 bases, and 10 bases separated the two germline ends. CDR1 and CDR2 (germline): KGHSH, LQKENI. DNA of the CDR3: TGTGCCAGCTCACCACCCTCAAACAAGGCTTTCTTT. Amino acids: CASSPPSNKAFF. Using reference TRBV18 and TRBJ1-1 for the parts outside the CDR3, the full variable domain is NAGVMQNPRHLVRRRGQEARLRCSPMKGHSHVYWYRQLPEEGLKFMVYLQKENIIDESGMPKERFSAEFPKEGPSILRIQQVVRGDSAAYFCASSPPSNKAFFGQGTRLTVV.

V gene TRBV7-9 combines with J gene TRBJ1-2; a possible D gene is TRBD1 (5 bases). This CDR3 is 10 amino acids long. V dropped 3 bases and J dropped 13 bases, with 9 bases sitting between them. Looked up from germline, CDR1 is SEHNR and CDR2 is FQNEAQ (reference sequence). This CDR3 reads CASSLTALTF. The CDR3 nucleotides are TGTGCCAGCAGCTTGACAGCCCTCACCTTC.

The genes are TRBV6-1 and TRBJ1-4; D might be TRBD1 (5 bases). CDR3 length equals 15 residues. Germline CDR1 MNHNS, CDR2 SASEGT. V lost 3 bases and J lost 8, with 16 bases in between. The CDR3 here is CASSDLGGQWEKLFF. The CDR3 region has the DNA TGTGCCAGCAGTGATCTCGGGGGTCAGTGGGAAAAACTGTTTTTT.

V gene TRBV5-1 combines with J gene TRBJ1-4; D is possibly TRBD1 (5 bases). V lost 0 bases and J 2 bases, leaving 26 bases between the germline ends. Looked up from germline, CDR1 is SGHRS and CDR2 is YFSETQ. The CDR3 consists of 21 residues. For the CDR3, the DNA is TGCGCCAGCAGCTTGGATTGGTGGGACGAGCAGGTTCGTGGGACTAATGAAAAACTGTTTTTT. Translating it yields CASSLDWWDEQVRGTNEKLFF.

The chain carries TRBV7-2 and TRBJ2-3; D uncertain. This CDR3 comprises 14 residues. Germline lookup yields CDR1 SGHTA and CDR2 FQGNSA. V gave up 1 base and J gave up 6 bases, with 11 bases separating them. This chain's CDR3 is CASSLGLSGDTQYF. As DNA, the CDR3 is TGTGCCAGCAGCTTAGGACTTAGTGGGGATACGCAGTATTTT.

The genes are TRBV12-2 and TRBJ1-5. TRBV12-2 counts as a pseudogene. The CDR3 loop spans 12 amino acids. CDR3 sequence (DNA): TGTGCAAGTCGCTCTAGCAATCAGCCCCAGCATTTT. Its translation: CASRSSNQPQHF.

CDR3 residues: CASSLVVGDSPLHF. The CDR3 DNA is TGTGCCAGCAGCTTAGTAGTGGGAGATTCACCCCTCCACTTT. The J gene is TRBJ1-6, the V gene TRBV11-2; D is ambiguous. Germline V gene lookup returns CDR1 SGHAT and CDR2 FQNNGV. CDR3 size: 14 residues. The V gene lost 1 base and the J gene lost 8 bases, with 9 bases spanning the gap.

This rearrangement joins TRBV5-1 to TRBJ2-3; D is unresolved. The V gene's germline CDR1 is SGHRS and CDR2 YFSETQ. V lost 0 bases and J 2 bases, leaving 7 bases between the germline ends. The CDR3 contains 14 residues. CDR3 nucleotide sequence: TGCGCCAGCAGCTTGGTGGTGTCCACAGATACGCAGTATTTT. This gives the protein CASSLVVSTDTQYF.

This chain connects TRBV30 to TRBJ2-3; D ambiguous. Germline assignment: CDR1 GTSNPN and CDR2 SVGIG (reference sequence). V gave up 0 bases and J gave up 4 bases, with 2 bases separating them. CDR3 size: 11 residues. CDR3: CAWSVSDTQYF. The CDR3 DNA follows: TGTGCCTGGAGTGTGTCAGATACGCAGTATTTT. The whole variable domain, filled in from reference TRBV30 and TRBJ2-3, reads SQTIHQWPATLVQPVGSPLSLECTVEGTSNPNLYWYRQAAGRGLQLLFYSVGIGQISSEVPQNLSASRPQDRQFILSSKKLLLSDSGFYLCAWSVSDTQYFGPGTRLTVL.

For the CDR3, the DNA is TGTGCCAGCCTCTTGGCTGCTCTACGGGAGGGAGCAGATACGCAGTATTTT. Protein product: CASLLAALREGADTQYF. The chain uses TRBV2 and TRBJ2-3; 8 nucleotides align to TRBD2. The CDR3 covers 17 residues. CDR1 and CDR2 (germline): SNHLY, FYNNEI. Germline trimming cut 8 bases from V and 4 bases from J; bases unmatched to any gene: 17.

In nucleotides, the CDR3 is TGTGCCGGTCTCTCAACCCACAGGGGAGTGGCTGAAGCTTTCTTT. Translation: CAGLSTHRGVAEAFF. The chain carries TRBV28 and TRBJ1-1; TRBD1 aligns across 7 bases. Germline-derived CDR1 and CDR2 are MDHEN and SYDVKM. The CDR3 has 15 residues. With 11 bases clipped from V and 6 bases from J, the junction kept 18 bases outside the gene matches.

This chain connects TRBV10-3 to TRBJ2-7, with TRBD1 matching 9 bases. Germline loops: CDR1 ENHRY, CDR2 SYGVKD. After removal of 4 bases from V and 6 bases from J, the junction contained 4 bases not matched to a gene. This CDR3 comprises 13 residues. Here the CDR3 DNA reads TGTGCCATCAGTGTAGGACAGGGGTCCGAGCAGTACTTC. Translating it yields CAISVGQGSEQYF.

This sequence joins TRBV4-1 and TRBJ2-7; D perhaps matches TRBD2 (5 bases). This CDR3 comprises 14 residues. Germline CDR1 MGHRA, CDR2 YSYEKL. Trimming took 0 bases from V and 6 from J, leaving 12 bases between them. The DNA for the CDR3 is TGCGCCAGCAGCCAAGATTTCTGGAGGTCCGAGCAGTACTTC. It codes for CASSQDFWRSEQYF.

The genes are TRBV11-2 and TRBJ1-1, with 8 bases identical to TRBD1. The ends lost 7 bases at V and 4 bases at J; junction bases unmatched: 5. Germline V gene sequence: CDR1 SGHAT, CDR2 FQNNGV. This CDR3 has 13 amino acids. The CDR3 protein is CASTLDRGTEAFF. The CDR3 nucleotides read TGTGCCAGCACCCTCGACAGGGGCACTGAAGCTTTCTTT.

This chain links TRBV20-1 with TRBJ2-1; D is unclear. CDR3 length equals 11 residues. The V end was cut by 5 bases, the J end by 8 bases, with 10 bases between. Germline V gene sequence: CDR1 DFQATT, CDR2 SNEGSKA (reference sequence). The CDR3 DNA reads TGCAGTGCTGCCCTGATATATGAGCAGTTCTTC. Encoded protein: CSAALIYEQFF.

This clone was observed a single time. This chain joins TRBV13 and TRBJ2-2; 7 bases are a match to TRBD2. This CDR3 spans 16 amino acids. The V gene end was trimmed by 3 bases and the J gene end by 6 bases; junction bases not matched to a gene: 10. The germline CDR1 and CDR2 sequences are PRHDT and FYEKMQ (reference sequence). The CDR3: CASSFPGRGLAGELFF. CDR3 DNA sequence: TGTGCCAGCAGCTTCCCGGGGCGGGGGTTGGCCGGGGAGCTGTTTTTT.

This chain links TRBV25-1 with TRBJ2-5; weak D call: TRBD1 (7 bases). The germline V gene has CDR1 MGHDK and CDR2 SYGVNS. Trimming took 5 bases from V and 5 from J, leaving 24 bases between them. The CDR3 loop spans 17 amino acids. DNA of the CDR3: TGTGCCAGCAGTAAGAGCAAGGGGGGACAGCGGCAGGAGACCCAGTACTTC. Translating it yields CASSKSKGGQRQETQYF.

The V gene is TRBV7-9, the J gene TRBJ2-7; 12 nucleotides agree with TRBD2. Germline V gene sequence: CDR1 SEHNR, CDR2 FQNEAQ (reference sequence). Unmatched junction bases numbered 16, after V lost 6 bases and J lost 7 bases. The CDR3 is 17 residues long. CDR3 DNA: TGTGCCAGCAGTCAACCGACTAGCGGGAGATATCCAATTGAGCAGTACTTC. This gives the protein CASSQPTSGRYPIEQYF.